This passage covers 13 T cell receptor beta chains from one sample sequenced in a study of beta chain features in type 1 diabetes. These receptors have no identified antigens. What was sequenced were expressed TCRB transcripts, since all of the isolated RNA had been reverse transcribed. The data were produced by immunoSEQ multiplex PCR, yet TCRdb's version contains in-frame clones alone and is incomplete. This sample has some 330,000 clones; over 10% occur once, and the top ten carry approximately 0.01%. Study results and caveats: The study found moderately but significantly shorter TCRB CDR3s in all four CD4+ subsets of Type 1 diabetes patients.

The material sequenced was naive CD4+ T cells from blood. These receptors were obtained from a woman between 18 and 29 years old with type 1 diabetes.

Notes on this clone: The junction departs from the called germline gene at one end, perhaps through a read error. The chain uses TRBV7-8 and TRBJ2-1; D is ambiguous. The germline CDR1 and CDR2 sequences are SGHVS and FQNEAQ. This CDR3 has 8 residues. CDR3 in amino acids: CASSPSLF. DNA of the CDR3: TGTGCCAGCAGCCCCTCCCTCTTC.

This clone was seen a few times. The chain carries TRBV11-2 and TRBJ2-4; 7 bases line up with TRBD1. The CDR3 consists of 14 residues. Germline CDR1 is SGHAT and CDR2 is FQNNGV. Trimming removed 3 bases from V and 8 bases from J; junction bases left unmatched: 7. CDR3 coding DNA: TGTGCCAGCAGCTTGAACAGGGGAGAGCACATTCAGTACTTC. As protein: CASSLNRGEHIQYF.

There are a few counts of this clone. The chain recombines TRBV7-2 with TRBJ2-3; tentatively, D is TRBD2 (5 bases). V gave up 5 bases and J gave up 1 base, with 16 bases separating them. Germline CDR1 is SGHTA and CDR2 is FQGNSA. The CDR3 is 16 residues long. CDR3 in DNA: TGTGCCAGCAGCACCGGACTGAACTCACGCACAGATACGCAGTATTTT. Its protein is CASSTGLNSRTDTQYF.

V usage is TRBV7-2 and J usage is TRBJ2-7, with D possibly matching TRBD1 (6 bases). V lost 2 bases and J lost 5, with 10 bases in between. CDR3 length: 13 amino acids. Germline CDR1 reads SGHTA; CDR2 reads FQGNSA. This CDR3 reads CASSLNRADEQYF. In nucleotides, the CDR3 is TGTGCCAGCAGCTTAAACAGGGCTGACGAGCAGTACTTC.

The rearrangement joins TRBV9 to TRBJ2-3, with D hard to call. In germline, CDR1 is SGDLS, CDR2 YYNGEE. The CDR3 is made up of 13 amino acids. V was pared by 4 bases and J by 4 bases, with 10 bases between. CDR3 protein: CASSLPPADTQYF. CDR3 nucleotides: TGTGCCAGCAGCCTTCCCCCCGCAGATACGCAGTATTTT.

The chain links TRBV5-1 to TRBJ2-5; no clear D. The CDR3 is 11 amino acids. Trimming cost V 6 bases and J 3 bases, with 6 bases left between them. Germline V gene data show CDR1 as SGHRS and CDR2 as YFSETQ. Here the CDR3 reads CASKREETQYF. The CDR3 DNA sequence: TGCGCCAGCAAAAGAGAAGAGACCCAGTACTTC. The variable domain in full, with the rest retrieved from reference TRBV5-1 and TRBJ2-5, is KAGVTQTPRYLIKTRGQQVTLSCSPISGHRSVSWYQQTPGQGLQFLFEYFSETQRNKGNFPGRFSGRQFSNSRSEMNVSTLELGDSALYLCASKREETQYFGPGTRLLVL.

This clone came up a few times. The chain is built from TRBV6-5 and TRBJ2-3, with a tentative D call TRBD2 (6 bases). Germline V gene lookup returns CDR1 MNHEY and CDR2 SVGAGI. Trimming took off 6 bases at V and 0 bases at J, with 10 bases between the two ends. This CDR3 has 14 amino acids. The CDR3 loop reads CASRRGPSTDTQYF. In DNA, the CDR3 is TGTGCCAGCAGGCGGGGTCCTAGCACAGATACGCAGTATTTT.

This clone has more than one count but fewer than ten. The V call is TRBV18, the J call TRBJ2-7; the D gene is possibly TRBD2 (6 bases). There are 16 residues in the CDR3. CDR1 KGHSH and CDR2 LQKENI come from the germline V gene. V shed 3 bases and J shed 1 base, with 16 bases lying between them. The CDR3 sequence: CASSPPWDFISYEQYF. CDR3 nucleotides: TGTGCCAGCTCACCGCCGTGGGACTTCATTTCCTACGAGCAGTACTTC.

This clone was seen once. V and J are TRBV28 and TRBJ2-4; 7 bases align to TRBD2. Germline V lookup: CDR1 MDHEN, CDR2 SYDVKM. The CDR3 length is 14 residues. The ends lost 8 bases at V and 1 base at J; junction bases unmatched: 5. CDR3 sequence reads: CASSWGGAKNIQYF. CDR3 nucleotide sequence: TGTGCCAGCTCTTGGGGGGGGGCCAAAAACATTCAGTACTTC.

The chain couples TRBV27 to TRBJ2-5; tentative D call: TRBD2 (5 bases). The length of the CDR3 is 13 residues. Per the germline V gene, CDR1 is MNHEY and CDR2 is SMNVEV (reference sequence). The V gene lost 5 bases and the J gene lost 7 bases, with 14 bases spanning the gap. CDR3 protein: CASSPEGRGTQYF. The CDR3 nucleotides read TGTGCCAGCAGTCCCGAAGGTCGGGGGACCCAGTACTTC.

The genes are TRBV6-5 and TRBJ2-1; the match to TRBD1 covers 10 bases. CDR3 length: 15 residues. In germline, CDR1 is MNHEY, CDR2 SVGAGI. Trimming cost V 8 bases and J 4 bases; bases outside gene matches: 8. The CDR3, as DNA: TGTGCCAGCGGGTCGCCGGGACAGGGGTACAATGAGCAGTTCTTC. Translation gives CASGSPGQGYNEQFF.

This sequence joins TRBV7-6 and TRBJ2-7; possible D gene TRBD1, 6 bases. V was pared by 5 bases and J by 4 bases, with 15 bases between. The CDR3 is 14 residues long. Germline CDR1 and CDR2: SGHVS and FNYEAQ. This CDR3 reads CASSRDIQGYEQYF. The CDR3 region has the DNA TGTGCCAGCAGCCGGGACATCCAAGGTTACGAGCAGTACTTC. The full variable domain, completed using reference TRBV7-6 and TRBJ2-7, is GAGVSQSPRYKVTKRGQDVALRCDPISGHVSLYWYRQALGQGPEFLTYFNYEAQQDKSGLPNDRFSAERPEGSISTLTIQRTEQRDSAMYRCASSRDIQGYEQYFGPGTRLTVT.

This clone was found a few times. J is TRBJ1-4 and V is TRBV2; D gene ambiguous. Trimming cost V 6 bases and J 7 bases, with 9 bases left between them. Germline V gives CDR1 SNHLY, CDR2 FYNNEI. This CDR3 has 12 amino acids. This chain's CDR3 is CASRTRREKLFF. For the CDR3, the DNA is TGTGCCAGCAGGACCAGGCGTGAAAAACTGTTTTTT.